This entry describes one TCR beta chain. Original analysis: Scientists estimated how many nucleated cells there were by amplifying reference gene primers. The data were produced by immunoSEQ multiplex PCR, yet TCRdb's version contains in-frame clones alone and is incomplete. V and J calls and clone size come straight from that table; D and trimming were deduced from the DNA. Of approximately 120,000 clones in the sample, more than 70% were seen once. The sample originates from a study of blood T cell repertoires in COVID-19. Background on the study: Specimens from acute and convalescent COVID-19 originated in the United States, Italy and Spain. PBMCs, B-cell-depleted T cells, or T cells provided the cDNA or gDNA that made up the material.

CDR1 is DFQATT and CDR2 is SNEGSKA in the germline V gene (reference sequence). The CDR3 is 13 residues long. Trimming left V 3 bases short and J 3 bases short, with 8 bases between. The chain couples TRBV20-1 to TRBJ2-2; D is ambiguous. Sequences were obtained from peripheral blood. This clonotype originated in a man older than 75 with active or convalescent COVID-19. In DNA, the CDR3 is TGCAGTGCTAGTGGCTCGGACACCGGGGAGCTGTTTTTT. This codes for CSASGSDTGELFF.